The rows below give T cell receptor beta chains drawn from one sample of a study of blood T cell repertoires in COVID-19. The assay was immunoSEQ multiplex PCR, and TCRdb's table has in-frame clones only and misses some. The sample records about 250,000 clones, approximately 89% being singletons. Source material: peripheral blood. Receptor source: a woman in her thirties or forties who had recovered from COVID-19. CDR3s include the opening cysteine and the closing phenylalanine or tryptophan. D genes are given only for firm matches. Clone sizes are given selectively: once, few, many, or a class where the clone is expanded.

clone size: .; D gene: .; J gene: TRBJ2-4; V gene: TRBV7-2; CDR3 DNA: TGTGCCAGCAGCTCCTTGGGGGGTTTCATTCAGTACTTC; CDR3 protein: CASSSLGGFIQYF
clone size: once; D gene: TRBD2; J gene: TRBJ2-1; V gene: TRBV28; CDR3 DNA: TGTGCCACACGGCCGGGGGGATCCCACAATGAGCAGTTCTTC; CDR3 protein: CATRPGGSHNEQFF
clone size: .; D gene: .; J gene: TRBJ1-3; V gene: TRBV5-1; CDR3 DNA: TGCGCCAGCAGCTTACGAGGGTCTTCTGGAAACACCATATATTTT; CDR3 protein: CASSLRGSSGNTIYF
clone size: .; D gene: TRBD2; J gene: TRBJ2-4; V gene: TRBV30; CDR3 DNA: TGTGCCTGGAGTGTAAGGGGACTAGCGGGCAAAAACATTCAGTACTTC; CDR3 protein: CAWSVRGLAGKNIQYF
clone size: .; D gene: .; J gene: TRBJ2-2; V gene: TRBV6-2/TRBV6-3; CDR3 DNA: TGTGCCAGCAGTAGGGGCTACAGGGTCGAAACCGGGGAGCTGTTTTTT; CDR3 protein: CASSRGYRVETGELFF
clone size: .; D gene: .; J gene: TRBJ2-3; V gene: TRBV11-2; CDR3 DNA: TGTGCCAGCAGCGGGCGATTCGCAGATACGCAGTATTTT; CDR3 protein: CASSGRFADTQYF
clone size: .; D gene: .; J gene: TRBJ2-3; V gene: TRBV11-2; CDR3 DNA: TGTGCCAGCAGCCGCCCCCGGGAGACAGATACGCAGTATTTT; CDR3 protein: CASSRPRETDTQYF
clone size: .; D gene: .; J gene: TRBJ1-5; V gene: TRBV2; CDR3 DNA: TGTGCCAGCAGCGGGTGGGGCAATCAGCCCCAGCATTTT; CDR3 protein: CASSGWGNQPQHF
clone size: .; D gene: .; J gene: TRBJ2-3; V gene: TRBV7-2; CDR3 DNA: TGTGCCAGCAGCTTAGGGGCCCGACCCGCAGATACGCAGTATTTT; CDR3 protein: CASSLGARPADTQYF
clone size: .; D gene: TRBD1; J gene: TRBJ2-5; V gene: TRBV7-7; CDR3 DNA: TGTGCCAGCAGCTACCTTCAGGCAGGGGGAAGGGAGACCCAGTACTTC; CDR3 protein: CASSYLQAGGRETQYF
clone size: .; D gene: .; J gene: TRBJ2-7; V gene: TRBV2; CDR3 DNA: TGTGCCAGCAGTGAAGGCAGGCCTCTCTCCGAGCAGTACTTC; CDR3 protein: CASSEGRPLSEQYF
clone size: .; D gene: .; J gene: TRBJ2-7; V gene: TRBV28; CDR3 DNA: TGTGCCAGCAGTTCCGGGACTGACCCCTACGAGCAGTACTTC; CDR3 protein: CASSSGTDPYEQYF
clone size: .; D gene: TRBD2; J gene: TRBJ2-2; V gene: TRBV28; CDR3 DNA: TGTGCCAGCAGTCGCGGACTAGCGGGGGCCACCGGGGAGCTGTTTTTT; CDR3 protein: CASSRGLAGATGELFF
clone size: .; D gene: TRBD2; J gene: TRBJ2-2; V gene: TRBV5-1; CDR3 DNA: TGCGCCAGCAGCTTGGTAGCGGGGGGGCCGTCCGGGGAGCTGTTTTTT; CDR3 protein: CASSLVAGGPSGELFF